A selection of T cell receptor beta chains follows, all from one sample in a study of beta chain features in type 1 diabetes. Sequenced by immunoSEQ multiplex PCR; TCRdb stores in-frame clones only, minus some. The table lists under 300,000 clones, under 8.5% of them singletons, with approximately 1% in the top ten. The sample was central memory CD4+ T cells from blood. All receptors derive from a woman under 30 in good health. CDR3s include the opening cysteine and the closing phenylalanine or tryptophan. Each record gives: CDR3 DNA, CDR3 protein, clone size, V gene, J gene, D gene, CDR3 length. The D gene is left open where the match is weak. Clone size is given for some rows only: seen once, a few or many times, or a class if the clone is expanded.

TGTGCCAGCGGCAGGGCTCTCGATGAAAAACTGTTTTTT	CASGRALDEKLFF	few	TRBV6-5	TRBJ1-4	-	13
TGTGCCAGCAGCTTAGCCCGGGGGGAGGGTCAGCCCCAGCATTTT	CASSLARGEGQPQHF	-	TRBV7-2	TRBJ1-5	-	15
TGTGCCTGGAGTGTAGGGACATCCGCCAATCAGCCCCAGCATTTT	CAWSVGTSANQPQHF	-	TRBV30	TRBJ1-5	-	15
TGTGCCAGCAGCTTGGAGAGGGGGCAGTTGTCCGGGGAGCTGTTTTTT	CASSLERGQLSGELFF	-	TRBV5-6	TRBJ2-2	TRBD1	16
TGTGCCAGCAGTGAATCCAGGTCAGGACCATACGAGCAGTACTTC	CASSESRSGPYEQYF	-	TRBV25-1	TRBJ2-7	-	15
TGTGCCAGCAGCCCCGGACAGATTTACCAAGAGACCCAGTACTTC	CASSPGQIYQETQYF	-	TRBV7-3	TRBJ2-5	-	15
TGTGCCAGTAGTATCCGGGGGGTTCGTGGAGATACGCAGTATTTT	CASSIRGVRGDTQYF	-	TRBV19	TRBJ2-3	TRBD2	15
TGCAGCGGCGCGGCTAGCGGGAGTTCTAATGAGCAGTTCTTC	CSGAASGSSNEQFF	few	TRBV29-1	TRBJ2-1	TRBD2	14
TGCGCCAGCAGCTTGCGGGGAGCTGAGGACACGCAGTATTTT	CASSLRGAEDTQYF	few	TRBV5-1	TRBJ2-3	-	14
TGTGCCAGCAGTCTCGCCGAGACCCAGTACTTC	CASSLAETQYF	-	TRBV28	TRBJ2-5	-	11
TGCGCCAGCAGCTTGGATGGACAGGGCCCATTGCACAATTCACCCCTCCACTTT	CASSLDGQGPLHNSPLHF	-	TRBV5-1	TRBJ1-6	TRBD1	18
TGCAGCGTTGAAGCGGGACAGGGATCCTATGGCTACACCTTC	CSVEAGQGSYGYTF	few	TRBV29-1	TRBJ1-2	TRBD1	14
TGTGCCAGCAGTGAAGGGTGGGCCAAAAACATTCAGTACTTC	CASSEGWAKNIQYF	few	TRBV2	TRBJ2-4	-	14
TGTGCCAGCAGCCCCCGGGATTTGGGGGGCGCAGGTGGCTACACCTTC	CASSPRDLGGAGGYTF	few	TRBV7-9	TRBJ1-2	-	16
TGTGCCAGCAGCCAACGCGGGAGAACTTCTGAGACCCAGTACTTC	CASSQRGRTSETQYF	-	TRBV4-2	TRBJ2-5	TRBD2	15
TGTGCCAGCAGCTTTACAGGGGGCGAGGGGGAGCTGTTTTTT	CASSFTGGEGELFF	-	TRBV11-2	TRBJ2-2	TRBD1	14
TGTGCCAGTAGTCCCCGGGCTTTGAGTCGTGACGAGCAGTACTTC	CASSPRALSRDEQYF	-	TRBV19	TRBJ2-7	-	15
TGTGCCAGCAGCCCCACGCGGGATGGTCAGCCCCAGCATTTT	CASSPTRDGQPQHF	-	TRBV7-2	TRBJ1-5	-	14
TGTGCCAGCAGTGCCCCCCGGACAGGCAATCAGCCCCAGCATTTT	CASSAPRTGNQPQHF	few	TRBV2	TRBJ1-5	-	15
TGTGCCAGCAGCCAAGAGGGGACTAGCGGGGGGCTCGGGACCCAGTACTTC	CASSQEGTSGGLGTQYF	-	TRBV4-2	TRBJ2-5	TRBD2	17